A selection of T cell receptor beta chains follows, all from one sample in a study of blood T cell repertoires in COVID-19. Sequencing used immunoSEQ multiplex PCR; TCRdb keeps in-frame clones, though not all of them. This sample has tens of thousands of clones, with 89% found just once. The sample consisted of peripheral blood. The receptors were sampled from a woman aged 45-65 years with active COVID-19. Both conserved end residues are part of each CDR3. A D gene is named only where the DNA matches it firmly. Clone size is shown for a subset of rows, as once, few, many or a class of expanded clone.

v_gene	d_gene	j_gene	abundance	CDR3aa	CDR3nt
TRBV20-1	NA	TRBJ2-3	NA	CSAREVDTQYF	TGCAGTGCTAGGGAGGTAGATACGCAGTATTTT
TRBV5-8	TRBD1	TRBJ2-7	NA	CASSLGTATGARYEQYF	TGTGCCAGCAGCTTGGGGACCGCGACAGGGGCAAGATACGAGCAGTACTTC
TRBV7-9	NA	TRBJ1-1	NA	CASSFGREGWSTEAFF	TGTGCCAGCAGCTTCGGCCGGGAGGGATGGAGCACTGAAGCTTTCTTT
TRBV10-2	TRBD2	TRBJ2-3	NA	CASRVSGRTTDTQYF	TGCGCCAGCAGGGTTAGCGGGAGGACAACAGATACGCAGTATTTT
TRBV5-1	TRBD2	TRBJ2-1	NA	CASSILAGGSSYNEQFF	TGCGCCAGCAGCATACTAGCGGGAGGGAGCTCCTACAATGAGCAGTTCTTC
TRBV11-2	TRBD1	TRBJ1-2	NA	CASRAPGRGRFGYTF	TGTGCCAGCAGAGCCCCGGGCAGGGGGCGTTTTGGCTACACCTTC
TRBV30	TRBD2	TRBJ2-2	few	CAWGLAGVNTGELFF	TGTGCCTGGGGACTAGCGGGAGTAAACACCGGGGAGCTGTTTTTT
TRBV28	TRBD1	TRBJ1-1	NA	CASSPTIQGASFF	TGTGCCAGCAGTCCGACCATTCAGGGGGCTTCTTTCTTT
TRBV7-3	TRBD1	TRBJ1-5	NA	CASTLKGQGGSDQPQHF	TGTGCCAGCACCCTAAAGGGCCAGGGGGGCTCGGATCAGCCCCAGCATTTT
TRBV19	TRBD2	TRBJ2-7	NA	CASSILAQREGRYEQYF	TGTGCCAGTAGTATTTTGGCTCAGCGGGAGGGTCGCTACGAGCAGTACTTC
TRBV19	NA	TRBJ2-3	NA	CATAMGHIGTQYF	TGTGCCACAGCTATGGGCCACATCGGCACGCAGTATTTT
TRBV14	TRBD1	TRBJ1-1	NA	CASSQRVTGEAFF	TGTGCCAGCAGCCAACGGGTGACAGGGGAAGCTTTCTTT
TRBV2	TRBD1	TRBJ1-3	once	CASSRTGAGNTIYF	TGTGCCAGCAGTCGTACAGGGGCGGGAAACACCATATATTTT
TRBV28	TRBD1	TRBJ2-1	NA	CASTPIQSGTGGWNEQFF	TGTGCCAGCACCCCGATACAGTCCGGGACAGGGGGCTGGAATGAGCAGTTCTTC
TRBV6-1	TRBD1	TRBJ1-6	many	CASSEGGGNSPLHF	TGTGCCAGCAGTGAAGGAGGGGGCAATTCACCCCTCCACTTT
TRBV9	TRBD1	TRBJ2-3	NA	CASSVTPGQGDTDTQYF	TGTGCCAGCAGCGTAACCCCGGGACAGGGCGATACAGATACGCAGTATTTT
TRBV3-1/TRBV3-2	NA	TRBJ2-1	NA	CASSLSATTYNEQFF	TGTGCCAGCAGCCTCAGCGCGACCACCTACAATGAGCAGTTCTTC
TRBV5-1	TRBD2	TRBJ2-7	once	CASSSTSGSREQYF	TGCGCCAGCAGCTCGACTAGCGGGAGTCGTGAGCAGTACTTC
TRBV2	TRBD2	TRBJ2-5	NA	CASSEGLAGGRQETQYF	TGTGCCAGCAGTGAAGGACTAGCGGGAGGCAGACAAGAGACCCAGTACTTC
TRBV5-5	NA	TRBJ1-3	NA	CASSGGAGNGNTIYF	TGTGCCAGCAGCGGGGGGGCAGGGAACGGCAACACCATATATTTT
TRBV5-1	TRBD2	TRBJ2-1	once	CASSLRLAGNNEQFF	TGCGCCAGCAGCTTGCGTCTAGCGGGCAACAATGAGCAGTTCTTC
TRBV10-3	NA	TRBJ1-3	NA	CAIRPQGGGNTIYF	TGTGCCATCAGACCACAGGGCGGTGGAAACACCATATATTTT
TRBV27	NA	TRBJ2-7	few	CASSRRDTTPEQYF	TGTGCCAGCAGTCGCCGGGACACCACCCCTGAGCAGTACTTC
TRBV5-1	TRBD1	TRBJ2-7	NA	CASSRQGALGEQYF	TGCGCCAGCAGCCGACAGGGGGCGCTTGGCGAGCAGTACTTC
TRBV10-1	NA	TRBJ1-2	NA	CASSDSLYGYTF	TGCGCCAGCAGCGACAGTCTCTATGGCTACACCTTC
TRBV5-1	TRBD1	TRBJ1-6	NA	CASSADRGLSSPLHF	TGCGCCAGCAGCGCAGACAGGGGCCTATCTTCACCCCTCCACTTT
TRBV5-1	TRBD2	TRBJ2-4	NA	CASSLGLANIQYF	TGCGCCAGCAGCTTGGGACTAGCAAACATTCAGTACTTC
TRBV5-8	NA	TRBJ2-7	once	CASSHRLGGGEQYF	TGTGCCAGCAGCCACCGACTCGGGGGTGGAGAGCAGTACTTC
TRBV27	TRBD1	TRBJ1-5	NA	CASSLGTGGNQPQHF	TGTGCCAGCAGTTTGGGGACAGGTGGAAATCAGCCCCAGCATTTT
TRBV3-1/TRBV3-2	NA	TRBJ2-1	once	CASSPMAVPYNEQFF	TGTGCCAGCAGCCCCATGGCAGTCCCCTACAATGAGCAGTTCTTC
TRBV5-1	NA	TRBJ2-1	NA	CASSPGEREQFF	TGCGCCAGCAGCCCTGGGGAGCGGGAGCAGTTCTTC
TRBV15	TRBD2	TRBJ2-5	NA	CATSSRGRLAGGKEETQYF	TGTGCCACCAGCAGCCGGGGAAGACTAGCGGGAGGGAAAGAAGAGACCCAGTACTTC
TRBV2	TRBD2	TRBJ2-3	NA	CASSPGTSGTDTQYF	TGTGCCAGCAGCCCCGGGACTAGCGGCACAGATACGCAGTATTTT
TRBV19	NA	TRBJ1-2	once	CASSFDRLYGYTF	TGTGCCAGTAGTTTCGACAGACTCTATGGCTACACCTTC
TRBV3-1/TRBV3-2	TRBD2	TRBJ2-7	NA	CASSRAGGGSYEQYF	TGTGCCAGCAGCCGGGCGGGAGGGGGTTCCTACGAGCAGTACTTC
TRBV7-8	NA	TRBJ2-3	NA	CASSFLGSSDTQYF	TGTGCCAGCAGCTTCCTCGGGAGTTCAGATACGCAGTATTTT
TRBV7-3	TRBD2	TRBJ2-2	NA	CASRAGGPENTGELFF	TGTGCCAGCAGAGCGGGAGGGCCTGAGAACACCGGGGAGCTGTTTTTT
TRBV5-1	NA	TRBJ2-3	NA	CASSPDIGTDTQYF	TGCGCCAGCAGTCCAGACATCGGCACAGATACGCAGTATTTT
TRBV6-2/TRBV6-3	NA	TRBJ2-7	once	CASSYGSRIKFYEQYF	TGTGCCAGCAGTTACGGATCTAGAATCAAATTCTACGAGCAGTACTTC
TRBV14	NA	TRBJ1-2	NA	CASSLSLIQGGLGNSGYTF	TGTGCCAGCAGCCTTAGCCTAATTCAGGGAGGATTGGGTAACTCTGGCTACACCTTC
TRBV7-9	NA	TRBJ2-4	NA	CASSLFTGGTLAKNIQYF	TGTGCCAGCAGCTTATTCACAGGTGGAACCTTAGCCAAAAACATTCAGTACTTC
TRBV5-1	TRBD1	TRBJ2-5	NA	CASSLNRGETQYF	TGCGCCAGCAGCTTGAACAGGGGTGAGACCCAGTACTTC
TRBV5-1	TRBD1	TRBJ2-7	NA	CASSPGTGRGEQYF	TGCGCCAGCAGCCCCGGGACAGGGAGAGGCGAGCAGTACTTC
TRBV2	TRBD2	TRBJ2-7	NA	CASRTIAGGIYEQYF	TGTGCCAGCAGGACGATAGCGGGAGGCATATACGAGCAGTACTTC
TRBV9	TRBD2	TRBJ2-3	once	CASSMGRGADTQYF	TGTGCCAGCAGCATGGGGAGGGGTGCAGATACGCAGTATTTT
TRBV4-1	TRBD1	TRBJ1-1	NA	CASSQDNQGGTEAFF	TGCGCCAGCAGCCAAGATAATCAGGGGGGCACTGAAGCTTTCTTT
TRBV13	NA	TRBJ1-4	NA	CASSLAGKDEKLFF	TGTGCCAGCAGCTTAGCAGGGAAGGACGAAAAACTGTTTTTT